This T cell receptor beta chain stems from a study of OX40 agonist ivuxolimab in advanced cancers. Study in general: Anti-PD-1, anti-PD-L1 or anti-CTLA-4 therapy given earlier was allowed, and 35% to 50% had some.

Regarding the study as a whole: Clonal expansion was among the lowest in partial responders at 0.1-3.0 mg/kg, especially CD8+.

This table comes from immunoSEQ multiplex PCR, and its TCRdb copy is limited to in-frame clones, with some not included. This sample carries 100,000 or so clones, approximately 89% of them seen once, and the ten largest clones take approximately 0.15%. Germline trimming cut 0 bases from V and 2 bases from J; bases unmatched to any gene: 10. The CDR3 sequence is 19 residues long. The germline V gene encodes CDR1 SGHRS and CDR2 YFSETQ. About this clone itself: What it recognizes is unknown.

This TCR was recovered from an adult with an advanced solid tumor such as melanoma, head and neck, liver or kidney cancer. The sample was CD4+ or CD8+ T cells sorted from blood, taken in a trial of the OX40 agonist ivuxolimab. The chain recombines TRBV5-1 with TRBJ2-7; 14 bases map to TRBD2. In DNA form, the CDR3 reads TGCGCCAGCAGCTTGGATCCCCGGACTAGCGGGAGGACCCCCTACGAGCAGTACTTC. This sequence encodes CASSLDPRTSGRTPYEQYF.